These 10 T cell receptor beta chains came from one sample sequenced in a study of T cells in Graves' hyperthyroidism and ophthalmopathy. Amplified TCR beta CDR3 regions came from RNA transcripts. A first-round RT-PCR of the TCR CDR3 used the HTBI primer set. MiXCR was run by TCRdb on the multiplex PCR reads, yielding one entry per CDR3 protein. The data show about 610,000 distinct CDR3 sequences, roughly 50% seen once. The specimen was peripheral blood or thyroid tissue (not recorded which). These receptors came from a young woman with Graves' hyperthyroidism.

Concerning this clonotype itself: The junction differs from germline at one of its ends, possibly a read error. This chain joins TRBV12-3 or TRBV12-4 and TRBJ1-1, with D maybe TRBD1 (6 bases). There are 14 residues in the CDR3. For the CDR3, the DNA is TGTGCCAGCAGTAGGACGGCGGGGGACACTGAGGCTTTCTTT. This codes for CASSRTAGDTEAFF.

The J gene is TRBJ2-2, the V gene TRBV12-3 or TRBV12-4; 7 bases are shared with TRBD2. The CDR3 has 17 amino acids. Germline trimming cut 0 bases from V and 3 bases from J; bases unmatched to any gene: 7. The CDR3 bases are TGTGCCAGCAGTTTAGCAGGGGACTATGGCTACACCGGGGAGCTGTTTTTT. Residues: CASSLAGDYGYTGELFF.

The chain has TRBV29-1 and TRBJ2-3; 7 positions agree with TRBD1. This CDR3 has 14 amino acids. Germline V gene sequence: CDR1 SQVTM, CDR2 ANQGSEA. The V segment lost 6 bases and the J segment 0 bases; nucleotides outside the gene matches: 6. This CDR3 is CSVAGTDSTDTQYF. DNA of the CDR3: TGCAGCGTCGCCGGGACAGATAGCACAGATACGCAGTATTTT.

The chain employs TRBV29-1 and TRBJ2-7; D unresolved. Germline lookup yields CDR1 SQVTM and CDR2 ANQGSEA. V was trimmed by 6 bases and J by 5 bases, leaving 14 bases between them. This CDR3 has 12 amino acids. CDR3 bases: TGCAGCGTCGAGTCTGCCCTCGACGAGCAGTACTTC. Translated: CSVESALDEQYF.

The V and J genes are TRBV5-1 and TRBJ2-7; D perhaps matches TRBD1 (6 bases). Germline V gives CDR1 SGHRS, CDR2 YFSETQ. V was clipped by 0 bases and J by 0 bases, with 10 bases between them. The CDR3 is 15 residues long. CDR3 residues: CASSLVDSSSYEQYF. DNA of the CDR3: TGCGCCAGCAGCTTGGTGGACAGTTCCTCCTACGAGCAGTACTTC.

The sample holds a few counts of this clonotype. The chain employs TRBV24-1 and TRBJ2-1; no firm D call. CDR1 and CDR2 from the germline V gene are KGHDR and SFDVKD. The CDR3 runs to 13 residues. V was pared by 9 bases and J by 4 bases, with 12 bases between. In nucleotides, the CDR3 is TGTGCCACCCGCGCCCAAGGGTACAATGAGCAGTTCTTC. This encodes CATRAQGYNEQFF.

This clonotype was observed many times. V is TRBV20-1 and J is TRBJ1-5; the D gene is possibly TRBD1 (6 bases). Germline-derived CDR1 and CDR2 are DFQATT and SNEGSKA (reference sequence). The CDR3 covers 14 residues. Trimming took 1 base from V and 2 from J, leaving 9 bases between them. In DNA, the CDR3 is TGCAGTGCTAGAGGGGGGCCCGGCAATCAGCCCCAGCATTTT. Translating it yields CSARGGPGNQPQHF.

The DNA of the CDR3 is TGTGCCAGCAACCTACCCGGGACTAGCAACACCGGGGAGCTGTTTTTT. It encodes CASNLPGTSNTGELFF. The rearrangement joins TRBV11-1 to TRBJ2-2; 9 positions match TRBD2. This CDR3 spans 16 amino acids. Trimming at V came to 7 bases and at J to 2 bases, leaving 8 bases not matched to a gene. From germline, CDR1 is SGHAT and CDR2 FQDESV (reference sequence).

In regard to this clonotype: Lacking the conserved final phenylalanine or tryptophan, this CDR3 likely reflects a read error. Because the CDR3's place on the DNA is in doubt, the DNA is left out and the CDR3 is given as listed by TCRdb. The chain has TRBV29-1 and TRBJ1-1. Looked up from germline, CDR1 is SQVTM and CDR2 is ANQGSEA. The CDR3 is made up of 11 amino acids, end residues included. The CDR3 region is CSGSENTEAFL.

This clonotype turned up a few times. The V call is TRBV20-1, the J call TRBJ1-5, with D hard to call. V lost 2 bases and J 14 bases, leaving 19 bases between the germline ends. Germline V gene sequence: CDR1 DFQATT, CDR2 SNEGSKA (reference sequence). This CDR3 contains 13 residues. CDR3 in DNA: TGCAGTGCTAGAATTGAGGCAGGCGACTACGAGCATTTT. This translates into CSARIEAGDYEHF.